A single T cell receptor beta chain is shown here with its context. The antigen is not known. This record comes from a study of cytomegalovirus exposure and HLA in healthy donors. Overall study context: Counted in an early data release were approximately 85 million unique TCRs from HLA-typed donors.

Use of 60 Vbeta and 13 Jbeta primers characterized the PCR. Assay used: immunoSEQ multiplex PCR; TCRdb lists only in-frame clones, some missing. The data hold about 210,000 clones, with roughly 80% observed a single time. This CDR3 contains 18 residues. Trimming left V 0 bases short and J 4 bases short, with 18 bases between. Germline values: CDR1 LGHNA, CDR2 YNFKEQ. Study results and limitations: Based on reports, TCR beta sequences accurately predicted HLA-A and HLA-B alleles for most subjects. In presence/absence analyses, roughly uniform sequencing depth across donors was assumed.

This rearrangement joins TRBV4-2 to TRBJ2-2, with D perhaps TRBD1 (6 bases). This TCR was sampled from a man aged 30 to 45 in good health and CMV-seronegative. The source material was PBMCs. CDR3: CASSQDRFGQGRTGELFF. CDR3 DNA sequence: TGTGCCAGCAGCCAAGATAGATTTGGGCAGGGGCGCACCGGGGAGCTGTTTTTT.